This T cell receptor (beta chain) was recovered during a study of cytomegalovirus exposure and HLA in healthy donors. PCR employed 60 Vbeta and 13 Jbeta primers. The method was immunoSEQ multiplex PCR; TCRdb's version includes in-frame clones alone and lacks a portion of them. The sample shows approximately 100,000 clones, about 80% of them seen only once. The germline gives CDR1 WSHSY, CDR2 SAAADI. This CDR3 is built from 13 residues. Unmatched junction bases numbered 0, after V lost 6 bases and J lost 1 base. The chain links TRBV10-2 to TRBJ1-5; 7 bases line up with TRBD1. This sequence originates from a man aged 18 to 30 in good health and CMV-seropositive. Source material: PBMCs. CDR3 sequence reads: CASRTGSNQPQHF. Written as DNA, the CDR3 is TGCGCCAGCAGGACAGGGAGCAATCAGCCCCAGCATTTT.